A single sample gave rise to the 17 T cell receptor beta chains below, sequenced in a study of beta chain features in type 1 diabetes. Expressed TCRB transcripts were sequenced because the entire RNA isolate underwent reverse transcription. TCRdb keeps only in-frame clones here, not all; method: immunoSEQ multiplex PCR. The repertoire holds 140,000 to 150,000 clones, with roughly 53% as singletons. Source material: Tregs from blood. The receptors here all came from a man aged 18 to 29 in good health.

The chain is built from TRBV11-2 and TRBJ2-7; 9 positions match TRBD1. Trimming removed 1 base from V and 3 bases from J; junction bases left unmatched: 7. Per the germline V gene, CDR1 is SGHAT and CDR2 is FQNNGV. This CDR3 spans 16 amino acids. The CDR3 loop reads CASSLVGGTGFYEQYF. CDR3 bases: TGTGCCAGCAGCTTAGTCGGAGGGACAGGGTTCTACGAGCAGTACTTC.

The V gene is TRBV20-1, the J gene TRBJ2-5, with D hard to call. Trimming stripped 5 bases from V and 7 bases from J, with 8 bases between. CDR1 is DFQATT, CDR2 SNEGSKA, per germline (reference sequence). The CDR3 loop spans 10 amino acids. CDR3 DNA: TGCAGTGCTTGGGCCGGGACCCAGTACTTC. This translates into CSAWAGTQYF.

The chain is built from TRBV7-3 and TRBJ1-4; 7 nucleotides agree with TRBD1. The CDR3 runs to 15 residues. In germline, CDR1 is SGHTA, CDR2 FQGTGA. V lost 6 bases to trimming and J lost 0 bases; unmatched junction nucleotides: 4. The CDR3 here is CASRPTGATNEKLFF. The CDR3 DNA follows: TGTGCCAGCAGGCCCACAGGGGCAACTAATGAAAAACTGTTTTTT.

This rearrangement joins TRBV7-5 to TRBJ1-2; the D segment call TRBD1 is taken from the table without a DNA check. TRBV7-5 is marked as a pseudogene. This CDR3 is 14 amino acids long. The CDR3 sequence is CVRSRRTGEFGYTF. Here the CDR3 DNA reads TGTGTCAGAAGCCGAAGGACAGGGGAGTTCGGCTACACCTTC.

The chain links TRBV19 to TRBJ2-6; tentative D call: TRBD2 (6 bases). Germline assignment: CDR1 LNHDA and CDR2 SQIVND (reference sequence). This CDR3 region has 17 residues. V gave up 6 bases and J gave up 0 bases, with 15 bases separating them. The CDR3 nucleotides read TGTGCCAGTAGAAGGCCATGGCGGGACTCTGGGGCCAACGTCCTGACTTTC. Translation: CASRRPWRDSGANVLTF.

This clone was seen only a few times. The chain recombines TRBV18 with TRBJ2-2; 14 bases map to TRBD2. There are 16 residues in the CDR3. V gave up 6 bases and J gave up 3 bases; unmatched junction bases: 3. From germline, CDR1 is KGHSH and CDR2 LQKENI. CDR3 loop: CASSGLAGAHTGELFF. The CDR3 DNA reads TGTGCCAGCTCGGGACTAGCGGGGGCACACACCGGGGAGCTGTTTTTT. Using reference TRBV18 and TRBJ2-2 for the parts outside the CDR3, the full variable domain is NAGVMQNPRHLVRRRGQEARLRCSPMKGHSHVYWYRQLPEEGLKFMVYLQKENIIDESGMPKERFSAEFPKEGPSILRIQQVVRGDSAAYFCASSGLAGAHTGELFFGEGSRLTVL.

This clone has a single count. This rearrangement joins TRBV11-2 to TRBJ2-3, with D possibly matching TRBD2 (6 bases). The CDR3 runs 15 residues. The V gene's germline CDR1 is SGHAT and CDR2 FQNNGV. The V end lost 3 bases, the J end lost 0 bases, and 10 bases lay between the germline ends. The CDR3 DNA is TGTGCCAGCAGCTTCCTAGCGTCTAGCACAGATACGCAGTATTTT. It specifies CASSFLASSTDTQYF.

A single count supports this clone. V and J are TRBV5-1 and TRBJ2-7; D ambiguous. The ends were cut back, 2 bases at V and 6 bases at J, with 12 bases in the middle. CDR3 length: 13 residues. Germline lookup yields CDR1 SGHRS and CDR2 YFSETQ. The CDR3 here is CASSFSPMSEQYF. The CDR3 nucleotides are TGCGCCAGCAGCTTTAGCCCGATGTCCGAGCAGTACTTC. The full variable domain, completed using reference TRBV5-1 and TRBJ2-7, is KAGVTQTPRYLIKTRGQQVTLSCSPISGHRSVSWYQQTPGQGLQFLFEYFSETQRNKGNFPGRFSGRQFSNSRSEMNVSTLELGDSALYLCASSFSPMSEQYFGPGTRLTVT.

This clone was observed a few times. V and J are TRBV4-3 and TRBJ2-3, with D perhaps TRBD1 (5 bases). The V end was cut by 2 bases, the J end by 5 bases, with 8 bases between. CDR3 length: 13 residues. The V gene's germline CDR1 is LGHNA and CDR2 YSLEER. In DNA, the CDR3 is TGCGCCAGCAGCCAAAGGGGTAGAGATACGCAGTATTTT. Its translation is CASSQRGRDTQYF.

The chain uses TRBV28 and TRBJ1-2; 12 nucleotides line up with TRBD1. J was trimmed by 8 bases and V by 9 bases; bases with no gene match: 13. Looked up from germline, CDR1 is MDHEN and CDR2 is SYDVKM. The CDR3 runs 15 residues. CDR3 DNA: TGTGCCAGTACGAACCCGGGACAGGGGGCTCGGGGCTACACCTTC. This gives the protein CASTNPGQGARGYTF.

This chain connects TRBV5-1 to TRBJ2-7, with TRBD2 matching over 10 bases. In germline, CDR1 is SGHRS, CDR2 YFSETQ. Unmatched junction bases numbered 4, after V lost 0 bases and J lost 4 bases. The CDR3 spans 15 residues. CDR3 bases: TGCGCCAGCAGCTTGGTGGCTAGCGGGAGTTACGAGCAGTACTTC. Encoded protein: CASSLVASGSYEQYF.

This clone occurred a few times. The chain uses TRBV7-9 and TRBJ1-1; 9 nucleotides match TRBD1. CDR3 size: 14 residues. The germline V gene encodes CDR1 SEHNR and CDR2 FQNEAQ (reference sequence). V was pared by 4 bases and J by 9 bases, with 9 bases of the junction left unmatched. The CDR3 spells CASSSPSTGGKAFF. The CDR3 region has the DNA TGTGCCAGCAGCTCTCCATCGACAGGGGGTAAAGCTTTCTTT. Full variable domain (outside the CDR3, taken from reference TRBV7-9 and TRBJ1-1): DTGVSQNPRHKITKRGQNVTFRCDPISEHNRLYWYRQTLGQGPEFLTYFQNEAQLEKSRLLSDRFSAERPKGSFSTLEIQRTEQGDSAMYLCASSSPSTGGKAFFGQGTRLTVV.

V and J are TRBV29-1 and TRBJ2-2, with 8 positions matching TRBD1. This CDR3 is 17 amino acids long. CDR1 and CDR2 (germline): SQVTM, ANQGSEA. V was clipped by 7 bases and J by 4 bases; unmatched bases: 17. In DNA form, the CDR3 reads TGCAGCGCTGGTTCTGGGCAGGGGGCTTGGGGCACCGGGGAGCTGTTTTTT. Protein sequence: CSAGSGQGAWGTGELFF.

The chain employs TRBV7-2 and TRBJ1-2, with TRBD1 matching over 7 bases. Germline trimming cut 5 bases from V and 0 bases from J; bases unmatched to any gene: 6. This CDR3 region has 15 residues. Germline CDR1 and CDR2: SGHTA and FQGNSA. The CDR3 sequence: CASSTGQAPNYGYTF. Written as DNA, the CDR3 is TGTGCCAGCAGCACCGGACAGGCCCCTAACTATGGCTACACCTTC. Variable domain in full (rest from reference TRBV7-2 and TRBJ1-2): GAGVSQSPSNKVTEKGKDVELRCDPISGHTALYWYRQSLGQGLEFLIYFQGNSAPDKSGLPSDRFSAERTGGSVSTLTIQRTQQEDSAVYLCASSTGQAPNYGYTFGSGTRLTVV.

The chain is built from TRBV11-2 and TRBJ2-2; TRBD2 is a possible D gene (5 bases). Germline loops: CDR1 SGHAT, CDR2 FQNNGV. Trimming shortened V by 2 bases and J by 1 base, and 11 bases separated the two germline ends. This CDR3 spans 16 amino acids. CDR3 sequence: CASSLRTLMNTGELFF. CDR3 nucleotides: TGTGCCAGCAGCTTACGGACTTTAATGAACACCGGGGAGCTGTTTTTT.

This clone was seen only a few times. This rearrangement joins TRBV19 to TRBJ2-2, with D possibly matching TRBD2 (6 bases). Per the germline V gene, CDR1 is LNHDA and CDR2 is SQIVND (reference sequence). V was shortened by 4 bases and J by 0 bases, with 9 bases between the two germline ends. This CDR3 has 15 amino acids. The CDR3 DNA is TGTGCCAGTAGTAGGCGGGAAGCGAACACCGGGGAGCTGTTTTTT. It specifies CASSRREANTGELFF.

This clone was counted a single time. The V gene is TRBV6-1, the J gene TRBJ1-5; D may be TRBD1 (5 bases). CDR3 size: 15 residues. Looked up from germline, CDR1 is MNHNS and CDR2 is SASEGT. The V end was cut by 6 bases, the J end by 3 bases, with 15 bases between. The CDR3 here is CASSRTYSSNQPQHF. The CDR3 DNA follows: TGTGCCAGCAGCCGGACATACTCGTCCAATCAGCCCCAGCATTTT.